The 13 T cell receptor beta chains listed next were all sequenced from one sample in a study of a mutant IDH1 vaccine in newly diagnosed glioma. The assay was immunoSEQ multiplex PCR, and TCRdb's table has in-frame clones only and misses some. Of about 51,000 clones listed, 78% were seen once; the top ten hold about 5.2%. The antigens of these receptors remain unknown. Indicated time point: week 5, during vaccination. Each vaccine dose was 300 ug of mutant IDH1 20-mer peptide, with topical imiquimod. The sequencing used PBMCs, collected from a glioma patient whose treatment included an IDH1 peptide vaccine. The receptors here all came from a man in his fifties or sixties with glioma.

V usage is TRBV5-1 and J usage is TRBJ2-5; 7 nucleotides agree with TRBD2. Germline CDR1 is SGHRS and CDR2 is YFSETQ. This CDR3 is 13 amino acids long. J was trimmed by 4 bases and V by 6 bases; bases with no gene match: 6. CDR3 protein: CASTEAGRETQYF. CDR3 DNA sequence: TGCGCCAGCACGGAAGCGGGGCGAGAGACCCAGTACTTC.

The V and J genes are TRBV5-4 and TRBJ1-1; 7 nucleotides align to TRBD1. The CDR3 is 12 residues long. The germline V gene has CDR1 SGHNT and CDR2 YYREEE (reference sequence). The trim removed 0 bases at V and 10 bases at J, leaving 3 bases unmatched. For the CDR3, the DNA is TGTGCCAGCAGCTTGGATAGGACAGGAGCTTTCTTT. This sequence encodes CASSLDRTGAFF. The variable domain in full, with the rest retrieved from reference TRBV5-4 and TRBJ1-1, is ETGVTQSPTHLIKTRGQQVTLRCSSQSGHNTVSWYQQALGQGPQFIFQYYREEENGRGNFPPRFSGLQFPNYSSELNVNALELDDSALYLCASSLDRTGAFFGQGTRLTVV.

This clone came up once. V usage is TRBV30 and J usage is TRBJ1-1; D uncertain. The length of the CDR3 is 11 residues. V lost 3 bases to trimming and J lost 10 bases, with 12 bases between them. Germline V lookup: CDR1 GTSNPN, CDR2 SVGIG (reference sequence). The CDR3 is CAWSEESGAFF. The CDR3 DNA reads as TGTGCCTGGAGCGAGGAAAGCGGAGCTTTCTTT.

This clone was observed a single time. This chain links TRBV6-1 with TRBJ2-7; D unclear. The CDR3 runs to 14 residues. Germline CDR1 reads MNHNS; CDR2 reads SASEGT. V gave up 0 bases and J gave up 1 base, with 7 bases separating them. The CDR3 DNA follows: TGTGCCAGCAGTGAAGCTGGGCGGTCCTACGAGCAGTACTTC. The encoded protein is CASSEAGRSYEQYF.

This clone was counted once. CDR3 amino acids: CASSGRVYGVELGELFF. In DNA, the CDR3 is TGTGCCAGCAGCGGCAGGGTTTACGGAGTTGAACTCGGGGAGCTGTTTTTT. The chain has TRBV5-4 and TRBJ2-2; D perhaps matches TRBD1 (5 bases). Germline V lookup: CDR1 SGHNT, CDR2 YYREEE (reference sequence). CDR3 length equals 17 residues. Trimming took off 4 bases at V and 7 bases at J, with 23 bases between the two ends.

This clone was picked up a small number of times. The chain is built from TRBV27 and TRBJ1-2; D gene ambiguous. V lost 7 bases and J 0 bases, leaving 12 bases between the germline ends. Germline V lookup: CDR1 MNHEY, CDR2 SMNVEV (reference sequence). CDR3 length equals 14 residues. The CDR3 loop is CASKRTEANYGYTF. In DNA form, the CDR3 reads TGTGCCAGCAAGCGGACTGAAGCTAACTATGGCTACACCTTC.

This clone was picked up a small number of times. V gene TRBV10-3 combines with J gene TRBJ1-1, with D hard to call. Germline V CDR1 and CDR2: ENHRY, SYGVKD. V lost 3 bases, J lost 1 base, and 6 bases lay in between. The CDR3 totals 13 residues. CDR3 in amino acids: CAISDGGNTEAFF. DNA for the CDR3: TGTGCCATCAGTGACGGAGGGAACACTGAAGCTTTCTTT.

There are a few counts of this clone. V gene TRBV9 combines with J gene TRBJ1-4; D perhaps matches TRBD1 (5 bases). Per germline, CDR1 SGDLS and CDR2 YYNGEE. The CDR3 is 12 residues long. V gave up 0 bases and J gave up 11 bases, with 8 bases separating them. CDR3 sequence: CASSVESGKLFF. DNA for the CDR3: TGTGCCAGCAGCGTAGAATCAGGGAAACTGTTTTTT. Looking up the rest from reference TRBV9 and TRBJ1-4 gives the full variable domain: DSGVTQTPKHLITATGQRVTLRCSPRSGDLSVYWYQQSLDQGLQFLIQYYNGEERAKGNILERFSAQQFPDLHSELNLSSLELGDSALYFCASSVESGKLFFGSGTQLSVL.

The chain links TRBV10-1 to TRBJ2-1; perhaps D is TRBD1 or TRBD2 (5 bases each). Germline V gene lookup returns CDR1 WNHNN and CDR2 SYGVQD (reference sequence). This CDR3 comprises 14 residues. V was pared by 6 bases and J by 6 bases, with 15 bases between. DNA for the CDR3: TGCGCCAGCAGCTCAGGGACCCCTCGCAATGAGCAGTTCTTC. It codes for CASSSGTPRNEQFF.

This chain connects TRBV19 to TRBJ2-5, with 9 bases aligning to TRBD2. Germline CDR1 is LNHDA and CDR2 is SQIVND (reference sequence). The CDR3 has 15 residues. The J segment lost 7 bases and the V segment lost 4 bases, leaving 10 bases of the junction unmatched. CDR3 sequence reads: CASSRGLAGRGTQYF. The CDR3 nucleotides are TGTGCCAGTAGTAGGGGACTAGCAGGAAGAGGGACCCAGTACTTC.

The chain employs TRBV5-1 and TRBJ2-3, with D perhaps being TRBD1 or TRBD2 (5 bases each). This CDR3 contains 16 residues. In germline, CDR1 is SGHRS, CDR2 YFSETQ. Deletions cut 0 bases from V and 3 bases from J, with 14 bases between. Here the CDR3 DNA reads TGCGCCAGCAGCTTGGAGGGACGTACGGGGACAGATACGCAGTATTTT. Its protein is CASSLEGRTGTDTQYF. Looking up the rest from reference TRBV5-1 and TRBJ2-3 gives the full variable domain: KAGVTQTPRYLIKTRGQQVTLSCSPISGHRSVSWYQQTPGQGLQFLFEYFSETQRNKGNFPGRFSGRQFSNSRSEMNVSTLELGDSALYLCASSLEGRTGTDTQYFGPGTRLTVL.

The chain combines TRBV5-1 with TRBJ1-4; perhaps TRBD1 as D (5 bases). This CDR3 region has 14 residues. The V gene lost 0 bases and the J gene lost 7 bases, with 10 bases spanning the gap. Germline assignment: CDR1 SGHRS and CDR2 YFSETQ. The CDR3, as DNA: TGCGCCAGCAGCTTGGGGGGCGCGGGTGAAAAACTGTTTTTT. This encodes CASSLGGAGEKLFF.

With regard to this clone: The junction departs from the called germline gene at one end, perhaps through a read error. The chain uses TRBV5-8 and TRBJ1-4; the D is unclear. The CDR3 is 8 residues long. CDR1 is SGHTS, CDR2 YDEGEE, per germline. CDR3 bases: TGTGCCAGCAGTCCCCAGAGTTTT. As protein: CASSPQSF.